Ten or more counts support the clone carrying this T cell receptor (beta chain). The antigen is undetermined. Axillary draining lymph nodes of breast cancer patients supplied the node samples. This sample stems from a study of breast tumors, draining lymph nodes, adjacent tissues. Whole-study findings and limits: Data fit most tumor T cells coming from lymph node, expanding in tumor. Tumor T cell lymph node origin was a supported hypothesis, not proven.

TCRdb reprocessed the multiplex PCR reads with MiXCR, giving one entry per CDR3 protein. This table holds 270,000 or so distinct CDR3 sequences, 30% found once. The CDR3 has 16 residues. The germline V gene has CDR1 SGHRS and CDR2 YFSETQ. Trimming pared 0 bases from V and 3 bases from J, leaving 12 bases between. The source material was axillary lymph node tissue. J is TRBJ2-2 and V is TRBV5-1, with D possibly being TRBD1 or TRBD2 (6 bases each). The receptor's source is a female donor with breast cancer. Some clones in this sample may be carry-over from other donors' samples. CDR3 bases: TGCGCCAGCAGCTTGGAGAACAGGGAGGACACCGGGGAGCTGTTTTTT. Protein product: CASSLENREDTGELFF.